This TCR beta chain was sequenced during a study of blood T cell repertoires in COVID-19. The method was immunoSEQ multiplex PCR; TCRdb's version includes in-frame clones alone and lacks a portion of them. The data show around 140,000 clones, about three quarters seen once. The J segment lost 2 bases and the V segment lost 5 bases, leaving 8 bases of the junction unmatched. Per the germline V gene, CDR1 is SGHKS and CDR2 is YYEKEE (reference sequence). The CDR3 extends over 16 amino acids. The receptor comes from a woman aged 50 to 65 who had recovered from COVID-19. The sequencing input was PBMCs or T cells enriched from blood (not recorded which). This rearrangement joins TRBV5-5 to TRBJ2-2, with 8 bases identical to TRBD1. CDR3 amino acids: CASRWAGGANTGELFF. As DNA, the CDR3 is TGTGCCAGCAGGTGGGCAGGGGGCGCCAACACCGGGGAGCTGTTTTTT.